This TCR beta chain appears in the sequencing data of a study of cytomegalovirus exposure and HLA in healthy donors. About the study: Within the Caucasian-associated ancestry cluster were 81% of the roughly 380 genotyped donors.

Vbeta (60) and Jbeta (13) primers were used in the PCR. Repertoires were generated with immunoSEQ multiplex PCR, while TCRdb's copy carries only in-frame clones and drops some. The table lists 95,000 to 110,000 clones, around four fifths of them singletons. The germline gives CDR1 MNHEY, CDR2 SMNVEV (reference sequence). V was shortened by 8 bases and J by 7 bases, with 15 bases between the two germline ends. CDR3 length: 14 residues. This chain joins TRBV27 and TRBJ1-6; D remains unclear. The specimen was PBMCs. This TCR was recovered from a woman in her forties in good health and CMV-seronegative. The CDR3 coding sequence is TGTGCCAGCGGCAATGCGGCTAAGAATTCACCCCTCCACTTT. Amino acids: CASGNAAKNSPLHF.